Included here is one TCR beta chain sequence, with context. Its antigen is currently unknown. This sample is drawn from a study of monozygotic twins with inflammatory bowel disease. UMIs containing a 6-nucleotide sample barcode were added via template switching. TCRdb re-called the 5' RACE reads and catalogs CDR3 proteins one per entry, DNA excluded. The sample totals some 170,000 distinct CDR3 sequences. For every donor, one blood sample of less than 3 ml was drawn. General study results and limits: Whereas healthy co-twins had higher TCRbeta diversity (inverse Simpson), IBD patients had lower diversity. IBD patients shared fewer clonotypes with others than healthy twins, especially with disease activity.

This CDR3 is 13 amino acids long. CDR1 and CDR2 from the germline V gene are GTSNPN and SVGIG (reference sequence). This TCR derives from a human donor with ulcerative colitis or Crohn's disease, or a healthy co-twin of an affected twin (not recorded which). Sequenced sample: blood. The chain uses TRBV30 and TRBJ1-5. The CDR3 protein is CAWSFSGNQPQHF.